These 19 T cell receptor beta chains originate from one sample sequenced in a study of human versus mouse CDR3 diversity and MHC coevolution. The assay was immunoSEQ multiplex PCR, and TCRdb's table has in-frame clones only and misses some. Seen here are 75,000 to 90,000 clones, 85% to 95% observed once, and the top ten hold around 1.5%. Source material: naive CD4+ T cells from blood. The subset was: CD45RO-negative CD62L-positive naive CD4 T cells. Receptors were obtained from a person between 25 and 75 years old in good health.

The chain couples TRBV29-1 to TRBJ1-1; 7 nucleotides align to TRBD1. The CDR3 is made up of 13 amino acids. CDR1 is SQVTM and CDR2 is ANQGSEA in the germline V gene. V lost 6 bases and J lost 4; bases outside the gene matches: 8. The CDR3 nucleotides are TGCAGCGTCCAACCCCAGGGGGGCACTGAAGCTTTCTTT. Translating gives CSVQPQGGTEAFF.

This chain uses TRBV5-4 with TRBJ2-3; 9 nucleotides line up with TRBD2. The germline V gene has CDR1 SGHNT and CDR2 YYREEE (reference sequence). The ends lost 6 bases at V and 2 bases at J; junction bases unmatched: 7. The CDR3 has 15 amino acids. The CDR3 nucleotides read TGTGCCAGCAAGCCTAGCGGGACCTTCACAGATACGCAGTATTTT. The encoded protein is CASKPSGTFTDTQYF.

The CDR3 loop reads CASSLVGPTGNRYEQYF. DNA for the CDR3: TGTGCCAGCAGCTTAGTAGGGCCGACAGGGAACCGCTACGAGCAGTACTTC. The chain couples TRBV7-9 to TRBJ2-7, with 7 bases aligning to TRBD1. Trimming removed 1 base from V and 3 bases from J; junction bases left unmatched: 12. CDR1 SEHNR and CDR2 FQNEAQ come from the germline V gene (reference sequence). This CDR3 is 17 amino acids long.

This chain links TRBV6-1 with TRBJ1-5; TRBD1 is a possible D gene (6 bases). CDR1 and CDR2 from the germline V gene are MNHNS and SASEGT. The V gene lost 6 bases and the J gene lost 2 bases, with 11 bases spanning the gap. The CDR3 consists of 14 residues. The CDR3 sequence is CASSSSGGNQPQHF. The CDR3 nucleotides read TGTGCCAGCAGCTCCTCAGGGGGCAATCAGCCCCAGCATTTT.

This chain uses TRBV6-1 with TRBJ2-7; unclear D gene. The CDR3 spans 12 residues. V lost 8 bases, J lost 6 bases, and 14 bases lay in between. CDR1 and CDR2 (germline): MNHNS, SASEGT. The CDR3 DNA sequence: TGTGCCAGCGGTTCAATGGGCATCGAGCAGTACTTC. The encoded protein is CASGSMGIEQYF.

The chain has TRBV29-1 and TRBJ2-1, with 7 bases aligning to TRBD1. J was trimmed by 6 bases and V by 7 bases; bases with no gene match: 12. CDR1 is SQVTM, CDR2 ANQGSEA, per germline. This CDR3 spans 14 amino acids. CDR3 protein: CSAETGTVGNEQFF. The CDR3 DNA reads TGCAGCGCTGAGACCGGGACAGTAGGCAATGAGCAGTTCTTC.

J is TRBJ2-7 and V is TRBV10-3, with TRBD1 matching over 8 bases. Germline CDR1 is ENHRY and CDR2 is SYGVKD. Trimming removed 11 bases from V and 5 bases from J; junction bases left unmatched: 8. The CDR3 covers 12 residues. The CDR3 sequence: CASRDRSDEQYF. As DNA, the CDR3 is TGTGCCTCCCGGGACAGGTCGGACGAGCAGTACTTC.

This chain joins TRBV27 and TRBJ1-5; D might be TRBD1 (6 bases). This CDR3 region has 18 residues. Germline CDR1 MNHEY, CDR2 SMNVEV (reference sequence). V was cut by 6 bases and J by 3 bases, with 24 bases left in between. CDR3 sequence (DNA): TGTGCCAGCAGGCTAAAAGGGGGGGGCGCGGATTCCAATCAGCCCCAGCATTTT. Translated, it gives CASRLKGGGADSNQPQHF.

In this sample, this clone turned up once. This chain joins TRBV4-3 and TRBJ2-2, with D tentatively TRBD1 (5 bases). This CDR3 has 17 residues. In germline, CDR1 is LGHNA, CDR2 YSLEER. V was trimmed by 0 bases and J by 4 bases, leaving 15 bases between them. The CDR3 DNA reads TGCGCCAGCAGCCAAGATCTGGCAGGGCGGCGCACCGGGGAGCTGTTTTTT. Protein: CASSQDLAGRRTGELFF.

J is TRBJ2-6 and V is TRBV28; D ambiguous. Per germline, CDR1 MDHEN and CDR2 SYDVKM. CDR3 length equals 15 residues. Deletions cut 6 bases from V and 4 bases from J, with 13 bases between. The CDR3 coding sequence is TGTGCCAGCAGCATCCCCCAGGCGGGGGCCAACGTCCTGACTTTC. Its translation is CASSIPQAGANVLTF.

The chain combines TRBV5-1 with TRBJ2-3; 8 bases map to TRBD2. V shed 3 bases, J shed 2 bases, and the junction held 11 bases outside the gene matches. The germline CDR1 and CDR2 sequences are SGHRS and YFSETQ. The length of the CDR3 is 17 residues. CDR3 amino acids: CASSSYIGGGPTDTQYF. The CDR3 region has the DNA TGCGCCAGCAGCTCCTATATCGGCGGGGGGCCCACAGATACGCAGTATTTT.

CDR3: CASRGQGNTEAFF. The CDR3 nucleotides read TGTGCCAGTAGGGGACAGGGAAACACTGAAGCTTTCTTT. The chain combines TRBV19 with TRBJ1-1, with 9 positions matching TRBD1. This CDR3 contains 13 residues. Germline V gene lookup returns CDR1 LNHDA and CDR2 SQIVND (reference sequence). The ends lost 6 bases at V and 2 bases at J; junction bases unmatched: 1.

A remark on this clone: Additional DNA sequences in this sample encode the identical CDR3. V gene TRBV28 combines with J gene TRBJ2-7, with TRBD1 identical over 9 bases. Germline loops: CDR1 MDHEN, CDR2 SYDVKM. V gave up 4 bases and J gave up 4 bases; unmatched junction bases: 2. This CDR3 contains 13 residues. CDR3 residues: CASSSGQGYEQYF. DNA for the CDR3: TGTGCCAGCAGTTCAGGACAGGGGTACGAGCAGTACTTC.

The chain carries TRBV2 and TRBJ2-1; the D gene is possibly TRBD2 (5 bases). CDR3 length: 14 amino acids. Germline-derived CDR1 and CDR2 are SNHLY and FYNNEI. V was cut by 8 bases and J by 0 bases, with 11 bases left in between. Here the CDR3 reads CASRTGSSYNEQFF. CDR3 bases: TGTGCCAGCCGGACGGGGAGCTCCTACAATGAGCAGTTCTTC.

The gene calls are TRBV5-1 and TRBJ2-7; D unresolved. Per the germline V gene, CDR1 is SGHRS and CDR2 is YFSETQ. This CDR3 comprises 14 residues. V was trimmed by 0 bases and J by 1 base, leaving 8 bases between them. The CDR3 nucleotides read TGCGCCAGCAGCTTGGACAGCTATTCCTACGAGCAGTACTTC. This encodes CASSLDSYSYEQYF.

The gene calls are TRBV11-1 and TRBJ1-1; D may be TRBD1 (5 bases). The CDR3 spans 12 residues. The germline V gene encodes CDR1 SGHAT and CDR2 FQDESV (reference sequence). V lost 5 bases and J lost 8, with 12 bases in between. CDR3 in amino acids: CASSPRGTEAFF. The DNA of the CDR3 is TGTGCCAGCAGCCCGCGGGGGACGGAAGCTTTCTTT. Full variable domain (remainder filled in from reference TRBV11-1 and TRBJ1-1): EAEVAQSPRYKITEKSQAVAFWCDPISGHATLYWYRQILGQGPELLVQFQDESVVDDSQLPKDRFSAERLKGVDSTLKIQPAELGDSAMYLCASSPRGTEAFFGQGTRLTVV.

On this clone: This sample includes further DNA sequences coding for the same CDR3. The V and J genes are TRBV9 and TRBJ1-6; unclear D gene. The CDR3 covers 15 residues. The V gene's germline CDR1 is SGDLS and CDR2 YYNGEE. V lost 3 bases, J lost 0 bases, and 7 bases lay in between. The CDR3 protein is CASSASSSYNSPLHF. The CDR3 nucleotides read TGTGCCAGCAGCGCCTCGAGCTCCTATAATTCACCCCTCCACTTT.

This chain links TRBV28 with TRBJ1-1; D unresolved. Per germline, CDR1 MDHEN and CDR2 SYDVKM. Trimming stripped 7 bases from V and 0 bases from J, with 9 bases between. The CDR3 length is 13 residues. The CDR3 loop reads CASTVLMNTEAFF. The CDR3 DNA sequence: TGTGCCAGCACTGTCTTAATGAACACTGAAGCTTTCTTT.

V is TRBV27 and J is TRBJ2-7; 10 nucleotides match TRBD2. The V gene end was trimmed by 6 bases and the J gene end by 5 bases; junction bases not matched to a gene: 7. The CDR3 is 14 residues long. Germline V lookup: CDR1 MNHEY, CDR2 SMNVEV (reference sequence). This CDR3 reads CASSRVGLADEQYF. CDR3 coding DNA: TGTGCCAGCAGCAGGGTAGGACTAGCGGACGAGCAGTACTTC.